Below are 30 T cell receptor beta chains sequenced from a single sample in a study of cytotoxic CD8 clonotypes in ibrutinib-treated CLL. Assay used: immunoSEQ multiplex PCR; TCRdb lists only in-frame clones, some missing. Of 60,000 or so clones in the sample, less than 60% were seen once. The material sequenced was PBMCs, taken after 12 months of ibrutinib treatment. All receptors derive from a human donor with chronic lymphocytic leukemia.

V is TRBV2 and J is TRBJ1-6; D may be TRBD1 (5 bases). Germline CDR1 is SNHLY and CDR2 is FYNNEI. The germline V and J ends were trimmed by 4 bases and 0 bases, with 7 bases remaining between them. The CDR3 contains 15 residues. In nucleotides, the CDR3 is TGTGCCAGCAGTGTTGGGGGCTCCTATAATTCACCCCTCCACTTT. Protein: CASSVGGSYNSPLHF.

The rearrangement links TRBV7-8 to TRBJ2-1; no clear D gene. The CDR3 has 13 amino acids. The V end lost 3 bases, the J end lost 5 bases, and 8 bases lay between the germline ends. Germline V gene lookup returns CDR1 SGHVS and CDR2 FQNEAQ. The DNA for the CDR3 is TGTGCCAGCAGCTTCAAGCGCGACAATGAGCAGTTCTTC. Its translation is CASSFKRDNEQFF.

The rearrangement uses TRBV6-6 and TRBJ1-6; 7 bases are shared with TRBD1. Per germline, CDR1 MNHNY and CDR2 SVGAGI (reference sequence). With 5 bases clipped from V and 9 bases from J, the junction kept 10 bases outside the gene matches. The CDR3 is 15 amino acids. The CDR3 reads CASSETGKVASPLHF. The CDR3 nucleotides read TGTGCCAGCAGTGAGACAGGGAAGGTCGCTTCACCCCTCCACTTT.

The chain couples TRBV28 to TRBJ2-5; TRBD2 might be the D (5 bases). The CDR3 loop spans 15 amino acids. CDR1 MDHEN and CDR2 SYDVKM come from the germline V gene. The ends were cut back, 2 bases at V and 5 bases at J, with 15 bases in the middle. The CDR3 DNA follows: TGTGCCAGCAGTTTAGAGGGTATCATGGGGGAGACCCAGTACTTC. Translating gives CASSLEGIMGETQYF.

CDR3 DNA: TGCGCCAGCAGCTTGCAGAGGAGCACAATGAACACTGAAGCTTTCTTT. It yields the protein CASSLQRSTMNTEAFF. The V gene is TRBV5-1, the J gene TRBJ1-1, with D uncertain. The CDR3 totals 16 residues. Looked up from germline, CDR1 is SGHRS and CDR2 is YFSETQ. V lost 1 base and J 0 bases, leaving 13 bases between the germline ends.

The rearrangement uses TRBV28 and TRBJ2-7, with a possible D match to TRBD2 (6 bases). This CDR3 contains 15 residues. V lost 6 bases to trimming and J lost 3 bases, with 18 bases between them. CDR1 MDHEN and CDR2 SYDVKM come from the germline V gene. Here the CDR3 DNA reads TGTGCCAGCAGGGGGACTCGATGGGGTAACTACGAGCAGTACTTC. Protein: CASRGTRWGNYEQYF.

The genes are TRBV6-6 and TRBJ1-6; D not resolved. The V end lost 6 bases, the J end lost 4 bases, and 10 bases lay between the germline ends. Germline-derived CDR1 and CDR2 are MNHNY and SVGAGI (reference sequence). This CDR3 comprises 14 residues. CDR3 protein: CASRAGIYNSPLHF. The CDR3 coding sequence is TGTGCCAGCAGGGCCGGGATATATAATTCACCCCTCCACTTT.

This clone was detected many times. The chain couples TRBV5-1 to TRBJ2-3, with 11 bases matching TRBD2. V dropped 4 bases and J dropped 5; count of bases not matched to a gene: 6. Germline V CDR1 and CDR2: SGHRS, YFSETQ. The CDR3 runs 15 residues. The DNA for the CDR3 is TGCGCCAGCAGCAGTAGCGGGGGGGCAGTAGATACGCAGTATTTT. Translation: CASSSSGGAVDTQYF.

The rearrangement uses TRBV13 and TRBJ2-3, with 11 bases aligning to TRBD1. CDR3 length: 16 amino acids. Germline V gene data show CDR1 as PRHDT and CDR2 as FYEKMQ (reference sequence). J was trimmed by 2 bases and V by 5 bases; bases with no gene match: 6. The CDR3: CASSLRDRGFTDTQYF. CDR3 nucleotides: TGTGCCAGCAGCCTGCGGGACAGGGGGTTCACAGATACGCAGTATTTT.

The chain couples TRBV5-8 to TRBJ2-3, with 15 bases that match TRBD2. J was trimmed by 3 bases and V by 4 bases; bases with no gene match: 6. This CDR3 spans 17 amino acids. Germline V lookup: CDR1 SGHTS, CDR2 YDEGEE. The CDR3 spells CASSARTSGRETDTQYF. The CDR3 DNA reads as TGTGCCAGCAGCGCAAGGACTAGCGGGAGGGAAACAGATACGCAGTATTTT.

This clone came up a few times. This chain's CDR3 is CASRGSWGTNEKLFF. In nucleotides, the CDR3 is TGTGCCAGCAGGGGGTCGTGGGGAACTAATGAAAAACTGTTTTTT. This rearrangement joins TRBV2 to TRBJ1-4; unclear D gene. The CDR3 runs to 15 residues. Deletions cut 6 bases from V and 1 base from J, with 12 bases between. From germline, CDR1 is SNHLY and CDR2 FYNNEI.

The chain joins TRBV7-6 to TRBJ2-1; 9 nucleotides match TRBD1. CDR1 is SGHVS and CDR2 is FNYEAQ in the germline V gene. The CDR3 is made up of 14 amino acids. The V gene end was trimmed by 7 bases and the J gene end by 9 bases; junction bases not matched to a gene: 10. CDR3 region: CASNPGQGSGEQFF. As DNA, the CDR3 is TGTGCCAGCAACCCCGGACAGGGGAGTGGTGAGCAGTTCTTC.

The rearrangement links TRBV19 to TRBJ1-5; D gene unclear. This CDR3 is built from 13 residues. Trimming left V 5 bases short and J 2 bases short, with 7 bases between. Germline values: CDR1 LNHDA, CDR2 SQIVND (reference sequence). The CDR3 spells CASSPRRNQPQHF. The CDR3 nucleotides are TGTGCCAGTAGTCCAAGGCGCAATCAGCCCCAGCATTTT.

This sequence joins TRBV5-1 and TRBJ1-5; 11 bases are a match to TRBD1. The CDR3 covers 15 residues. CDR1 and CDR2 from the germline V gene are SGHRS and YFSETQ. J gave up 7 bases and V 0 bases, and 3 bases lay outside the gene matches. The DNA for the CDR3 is TGCGCCAGCAGCTTGGGCGGGACAGGGGGACAGCCCCAGCATTTT. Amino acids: CASSLGGTGGQPQHF.

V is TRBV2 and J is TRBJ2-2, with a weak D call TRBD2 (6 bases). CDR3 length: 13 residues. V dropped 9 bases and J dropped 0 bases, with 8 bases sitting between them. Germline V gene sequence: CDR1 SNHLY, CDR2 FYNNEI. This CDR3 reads CASRTTNTGELFF. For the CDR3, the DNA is TGTGCCAGTAGGACTACGAACACCGGGGAGCTGTTTTTT. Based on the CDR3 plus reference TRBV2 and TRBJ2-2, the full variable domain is EPEVTQTPSHQVTQMGQEVILRCVPISNHLYFYWYRQILGQKVEFLVSFYNNEISEKSEIFDDQFSVERPDGSNFTLKIRSTKLEDSAMYFCASRTTNTGELFFGEGSRLTVL.

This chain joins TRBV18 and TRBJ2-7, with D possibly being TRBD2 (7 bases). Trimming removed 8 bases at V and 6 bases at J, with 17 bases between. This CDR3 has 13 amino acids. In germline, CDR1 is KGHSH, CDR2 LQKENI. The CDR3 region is CASTETRGGEQYF. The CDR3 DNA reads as TGTGCCAGCACCGAGACTAGGGGGGGCGAGCAGTACTTC.

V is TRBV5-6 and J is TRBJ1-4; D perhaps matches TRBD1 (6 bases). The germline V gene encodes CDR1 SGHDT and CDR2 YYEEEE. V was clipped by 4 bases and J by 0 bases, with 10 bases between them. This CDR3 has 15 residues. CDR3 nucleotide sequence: TGTGCCAGCAGCAAGAACAGGGCAACTAATGAAAAACTGTTTTTT. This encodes CASSKNRATNEKLFF.

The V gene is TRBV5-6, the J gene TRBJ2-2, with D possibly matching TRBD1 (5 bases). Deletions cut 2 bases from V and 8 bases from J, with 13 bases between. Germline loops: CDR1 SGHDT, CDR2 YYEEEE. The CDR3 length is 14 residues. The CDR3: CASSLSQGGGELFF. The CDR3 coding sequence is TGTGCCAGCAGCTTAAGTCAGGGTGGAGGGGAGCTGTTTTTT.

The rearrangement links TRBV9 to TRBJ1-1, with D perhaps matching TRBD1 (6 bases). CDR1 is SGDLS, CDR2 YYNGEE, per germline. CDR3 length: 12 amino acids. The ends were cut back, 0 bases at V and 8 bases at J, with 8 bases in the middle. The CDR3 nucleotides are TGTGCCAGCAGCGTAGCTCAGGGGGAAGCTTTCTTT. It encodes CASSVAQGEAFF.

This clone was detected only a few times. The CDR3 DNA is TGTGCCAGCTCTCACTCCCCGGACAGGGGAAATCAGCCCCAGCATTTT. Residues: CASSHSPDRGNQPQHF. J is TRBJ1-5 and V is TRBV18; 9 positions agree with TRBD1. This CDR3 has 16 amino acids. Trimming took 6 bases from V and 4 from J; bases not matched to a gene: 10. The germline V gene encodes CDR1 KGHSH and CDR2 LQKENI.

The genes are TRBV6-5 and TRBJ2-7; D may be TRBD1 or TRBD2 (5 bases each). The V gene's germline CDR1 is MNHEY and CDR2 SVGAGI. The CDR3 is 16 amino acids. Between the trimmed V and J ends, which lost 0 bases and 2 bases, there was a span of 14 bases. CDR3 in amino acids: CASSYSCQVGAYEQYV. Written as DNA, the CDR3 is TGTGCCAGCAGTTACTCTTGTCAGGTGGGGGCCTACGAGCAGTACGTC.

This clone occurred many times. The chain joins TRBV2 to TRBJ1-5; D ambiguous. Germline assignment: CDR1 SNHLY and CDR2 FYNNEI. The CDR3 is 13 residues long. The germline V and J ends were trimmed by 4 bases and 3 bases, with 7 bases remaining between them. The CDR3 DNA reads TGTGCCAGCAGTGTTGGGCCCAATCAGCCCCAGCATTTT. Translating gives CASSVGPNQPQHF.

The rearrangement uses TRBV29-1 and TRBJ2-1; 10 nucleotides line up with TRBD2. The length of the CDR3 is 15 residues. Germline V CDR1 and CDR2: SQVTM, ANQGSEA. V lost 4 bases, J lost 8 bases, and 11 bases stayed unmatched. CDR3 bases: TGCAGCGTTGGTAGTAGCGGGGGGACGTCGCATGAGCAGTTCTTC. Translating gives CSVGSSGGTSHEQFF.

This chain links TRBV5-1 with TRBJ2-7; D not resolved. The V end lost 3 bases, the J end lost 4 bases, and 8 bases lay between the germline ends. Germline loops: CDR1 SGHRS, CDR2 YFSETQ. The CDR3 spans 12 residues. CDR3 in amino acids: CASSYDFYEQYF. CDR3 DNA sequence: TGCGCCAGCAGCTACGACTTTTACGAGCAGTACTTC.

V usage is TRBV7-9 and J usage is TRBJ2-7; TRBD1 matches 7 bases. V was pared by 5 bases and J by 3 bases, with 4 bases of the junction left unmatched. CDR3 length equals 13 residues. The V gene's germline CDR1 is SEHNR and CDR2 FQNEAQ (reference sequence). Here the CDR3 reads CASSRGQVYEQYF. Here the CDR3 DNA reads TGTGCCAGCAGCCGAGGACAGGTCTACGAGCAGTACTTC.

CDR3: CATTSGGTDTQYF. In DNA, the CDR3 is TGTGCCACAACTAGCGGGGGCACAGATACGCAGTATTTT. The chain recombines TRBV15 with TRBJ2-3; TRBD2 agrees at 10 bases. The CDR3 loop spans 13 amino acids. From germline, CDR1 is LNHNV and CDR2 YYDKDF (reference sequence). Trimming removed 9 bases from V and 1 base from J; junction bases left unmatched: 1.

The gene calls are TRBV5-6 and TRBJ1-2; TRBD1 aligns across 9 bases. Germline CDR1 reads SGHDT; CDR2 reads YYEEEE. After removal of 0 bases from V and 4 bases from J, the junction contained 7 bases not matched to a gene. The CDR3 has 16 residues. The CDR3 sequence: CASSLGQGVGGYGYTF. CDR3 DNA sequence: TGTGCCAGCAGCTTGGGACAGGGGGTAGGAGGCTATGGCTACACCTTC.

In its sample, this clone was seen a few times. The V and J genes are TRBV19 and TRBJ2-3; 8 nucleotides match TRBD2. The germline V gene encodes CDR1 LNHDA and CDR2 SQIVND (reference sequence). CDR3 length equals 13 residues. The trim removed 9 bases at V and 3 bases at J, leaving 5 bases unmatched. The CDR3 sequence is CASAGGRTDTQYF. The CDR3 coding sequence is TGTGCCAGCGCGGGAGGTAGGACAGATACGCAGTATTTT.

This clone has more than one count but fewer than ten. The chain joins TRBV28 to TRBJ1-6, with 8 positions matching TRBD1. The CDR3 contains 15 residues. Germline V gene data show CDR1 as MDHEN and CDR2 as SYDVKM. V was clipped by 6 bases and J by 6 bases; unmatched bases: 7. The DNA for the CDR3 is TGTGCCAGCAGCTACCCGACAGGGGCTAATTCACCCCTCCACTTT. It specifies CASSYPTGANSPLHF.

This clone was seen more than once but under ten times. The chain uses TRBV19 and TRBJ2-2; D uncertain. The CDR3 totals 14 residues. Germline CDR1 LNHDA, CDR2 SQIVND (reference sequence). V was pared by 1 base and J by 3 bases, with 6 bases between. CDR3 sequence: CASSIGPYTGELFF. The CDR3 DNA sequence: TGTGCCAGTAGTATAGGGCCATACACCGGGGAGCTGTTTTTT.